These 29 T cell receptor beta chains originate from one sample sequenced in a study of cytomegalovirus exposure and HLA in healthy donors. Amplification used 60 Vbeta primers and 13 Jbeta primers. Only in-frame clones appear in the TCRdb table, and some are missing; sequencing was by immunoSEQ multiplex PCR. This table has 150,000 to 200,000 clones, about three quarters appearing once. Material: PBMCs. The receptors were sampled from a man in his fifties or sixties in good health and CMV-seropositive.

The rearrangement links TRBV10-1 to TRBJ2-5; no definite D call. Germline CDR1 and CDR2: WNHNN and SYGVQD (reference sequence). Trimming took off 5 bases at V and 7 bases at J, with 14 bases between the two ends. The CDR3 loop spans 13 amino acids. As DNA, the CDR3 is TGCGCCAGCAGTTACCTCCAGCAGGCGACCCAGTACTTC. This sequence encodes CASSYLQQATQYF.

The chain is built from TRBV28 and TRBJ2-6; D possibly corresponds to TRBD1 (6 bases). Looked up from germline, CDR1 is MDHEN and CDR2 is SYDVKM. CDR3 length equals 18 residues. The germline V and J ends were trimmed by 6 bases and 0 bases, with 18 bases remaining between them. This CDR3 is CASSSRDTYRSGANVLTF. CDR3 nucleotide sequence: TGTGCCAGCAGCTCCCGGGACACCTACCGCTCTGGGGCCAACGTCCTGACTTTC.

The V call is TRBV28, the J call TRBJ2-7; 7 positions match TRBD1. The CDR3 extends over 14 amino acids. J gave up 10 bases and V 2 bases, and 11 bases lay outside the gene matches. The germline gives CDR1 MDHEN, CDR2 SYDVKM. The CDR3: CASSLRGPPRTQYV. CDR3 DNA: TGTGCCAGCAGTTTAAGGGGGCCACCAAGAACTCAGTACGTC.

This chain joins TRBV29-1 and TRBJ1-2; 7 bases line up with TRBD1. The ends lost 6 bases at V and 6 bases at J; junction bases unmatched: 19. Germline loops: CDR1 SQVTM, CDR2 ANQGSEA. This CDR3 contains 16 residues. CDR3: CSVWTTPAGTEDGYTF. The CDR3 nucleotides are TGCAGCGTCTGGACGACCCCTGCAGGGACAGAGGATGGCTACACCTTC.

The CDR3 DNA reads as TGTGCCAGCAGTTACCCAGAACAGCCCCAGCATTTT. Encoded protein: CASSYPEQPQHF. This rearrangement joins TRBV6-6 to TRBJ1-5; D uncertain. This CDR3 comprises 12 residues. Germline CDR1 and CDR2: MNHNY and SVGAGI (reference sequence). Trimming left V 2 bases short and J 7 bases short, with 6 bases between.

The chain combines TRBV15 with TRBJ2-5; 7 nucleotides match TRBD1. CDR3 length: 14 residues. Germline V gives CDR1 LNHNV, CDR2 YYDKDF (reference sequence). The V segment lost 3 bases and the J segment 5 bases; nucleotides outside the gene matches: 6. CDR3 DNA: TGTGCCACCAGCAGGGGACAGCCACTGGAGACCCAGTACTTC. It translates to CATSRGQPLETQYF.

This clone was recorded a few times. J is TRBJ2-7 and V is TRBV4-3; 8 bases map to TRBD2. Per germline, CDR1 LGHNA and CDR2 YSLEER. The ends lost 3 bases at V and 5 bases at J; junction bases unmatched: 9. The CDR3 has 15 residues. The DNA for the CDR3 is TGCGCCAGCAGCCATATCGGGGGGGTTGGCGACGAGCAGTACTTC. Residues: CASSHIGGVGDEQYF.

V usage is TRBV10-2 and J usage is TRBJ1-5, with 8 bases aligning to TRBD1. J lost 4 bases, V lost 4 bases, and 3 bases had no gene match. The CDR3 consists of 14 residues. CDR1 and CDR2 (germline): WSHSY, SAAADI. The CDR3 nucleotides are TGCGCCAGCAGTGGCACAGGGGGTAATCAGCCCCAGCATTTT. Its protein product is CASSGTGGNQPQHF.

This clone was seen a handful of times. This chain links TRBV4-1 with TRBJ2-1; no firm D call. Looked up from germline, CDR1 is MGHRA and CDR2 is YSYEKL. Trimming pared 3 bases from V and 10 bases from J, leaving 16 bases between. The CDR3 spans 14 residues. The DNA of the CDR3 is TGCGCCAGCAGCCAGCCGACCCAGGCCCCCGAGCAGTTCTTC. Its translation is CASSQPTQAPEQFF.

The chain joins TRBV9 to TRBJ2-7; D is unclear. Trimming stripped 3 bases from V and 0 bases from J, with 7 bases between. The CDR3 runs 13 residues. Germline CDR1 reads SGDLS; CDR2 reads YYNGEE. The CDR3 DNA reads as TGTGCCAGCAGCGGGGCCTCCTCCTACGAGCAGTACTTC. Its translation is CASSGASSYEQYF.

The rearrangement uses TRBV18 and TRBJ2-7; a weak D match, TRBD1 (6 bases). This CDR3 has 12 residues. CDR1 and CDR2 (germline): KGHSH, LQKENI. With 5 bases removed from V and 4 bases from J, the gap between germline ends came to 9 bases. CDR3 DNA: TGTGCCAGCTCATTACAGGGTTACGAGCAGTACGTC. Its protein product is CASSLQGYEQYV.

V is TRBV9 and J is TRBJ1-1; D perhaps matches TRBD1 (6 bases). The CDR3 is 14 amino acids. Trimming left V 4 bases short and J 4 bases short, with 14 bases between. In germline, CDR1 is SGDLS, CDR2 YYNGEE. The CDR3 loop reads CASSRTAYSTEAFF. CDR3 in DNA: TGTGCCAGCAGCAGGACAGCATATTCCACTGAAGCTTTCTTT.

This clone occurred once. The chain couples TRBV28 to TRBJ1-5, with TRBD1 matching over 7 bases. Germline V gene lookup returns CDR1 MDHEN and CDR2 SYDVKM. The V and J ends lost 7 bases and 0 bases, in that order; junction bases with no gene match: 6. The CDR3 extends over 15 amino acids. CDR3 residues: CASIGQAYSNQPQHF. For the CDR3, the DNA is TGTGCCAGCATTGGACAGGCCTATAGCAATCAGCCCCAGCATTTT.

The CDR3 loop is CASSLSATSGFPSYNEQFF. CDR3 sequence (DNA): TGTGCCAGCAGCTTATCCGCGACTAGCGGCTTCCCCTCCTACAATGAGCAGTTCTTC. This chain links TRBV7-2 with TRBJ2-1, with 9 bases identical to TRBD2. The V gene's germline CDR1 is SGHTA and CDR2 FQGNSA. The J segment lost 0 bases and the V segment lost 2 bases, leaving 11 bases of the junction unmatched. This CDR3 contains 19 residues.

In DNA, the CDR3 is TGTGCCAGCAGTAGACAGGGGATTGAAAAACTGTTTTTT. This gives the protein CASSRQGIEKLFF. The chain uses TRBV28 and TRBJ1-4; 8 nucleotides agree with TRBD1. V trimming: 5 bases; J trimming: 7 bases; junction bases outside the gene matches: 3. The CDR3 contains 13 residues. CDR1 and CDR2 from the germline V gene are MDHEN and SYDVKM.

CDR3 DNA: TGTGCCAGCACCGATCTAGCCGCGGGGGTCGGGGAGCTGTTTTTT. Translation: CASTDLAAGVGELFF. V is TRBV5-4 and J is TRBJ2-2; 7 bases are shared with TRBD2. V gave up 6 bases and J gave up 7 bases; unmatched junction bases: 12. Per germline, CDR1 SGHNT and CDR2 YYREEE (reference sequence). This CDR3 contains 15 residues.

This clone was counted a single time. V and J are TRBV11-2 and TRBJ1-4; D not certain. The length of the CDR3 is 17 residues. The V gene lost 5 bases and the J gene lost 6 bases, with 22 bases spanning the gap. Germline V gene lookup returns CDR1 SGHAT and CDR2 FQNNGV. CDR3 loop: CASSDRRLGRWDEKLFF. CDR3 bases: TGTGCCAGCAGCGACCGCCGCCTAGGTCGGTGGGATGAAAAACTGTTTTTT.

The gene calls are TRBV5-8 and TRBJ2-1; D is unclear. This CDR3 contains 12 residues. With 4 bases removed from V and 10 bases from J, the gap between germline ends came to 12 bases. CDR1 SGHTS and CDR2 YDEGEE come from the germline V gene. CDR3 amino acids: CASSLSFWEQFF. As DNA, the CDR3 is TGTGCCAGCAGCCTATCCTTCTGGGAGCAGTTCTTC. Combining the CDR3 with reference TRBV5-8 and TRBJ2-1 gives the whole variable domain EAGVTQSPTHLIKTRGQQATLRCSPISGHTSVYWYQQALGLGLQFLLWYDEGEERNRGNFPPRFSGRQFPNYSSELNVNALELEDSALYLCASSLSFWEQFFGPGTRLTVL.

The chain joins TRBV19 to TRBJ1-1; 9 bases fit TRBD1. The V gene end was trimmed by 8 bases and the J gene end by 1 base; junction bases not matched to a gene: 8. Germline V gene sequence: CDR1 LNHDA, CDR2 SQIVND (reference sequence). The CDR3 consists of 15 residues. As DNA, the CDR3 is TGTGCCAGTGTCGGGACAGGGAGGGCGAACACTGAAGCTTTCTTT. Amino acids: CASVGTGRANTEAFF.

The chain is built from TRBV6-5 and TRBJ1-1; D might be TRBD1 (6 bases). The CDR3 contains 15 residues. Germline V lookup: CDR1 MNHEY, CDR2 SVGAGI. Trimming pared 5 bases from V and 6 bases from J, leaving 19 bases between. The CDR3 loop is CASSPTPQGWAEAFF. Here the CDR3 DNA reads TGTGCCAGCAGTCCTACCCCACAGGGTTGGGCTGAAGCTTTCTTT.

The chain is built from TRBV5-1 and TRBJ2-1, with 9 bases matching TRBD1. The CDR3 sequence is 14 residues long. V shed 4 bases and J 7 bases; nucleotides not matched to a gene: 6. Germline values: CDR1 SGHRS, CDR2 YFSETQ. CDR3 sequence (DNA): TGCGCCAGCAGCGTCGGGACAGGGTTGAATGAGCAGTTCTTC. Translating it yields CASSVGTGLNEQFF.

CDR3 sequence: CASSLADTSTDTQYF. The CDR3 nucleotides read TGCGCCAGCAGCTTGGCAGACACCAGCACAGATACGCAGTATTTT. The chain is built from TRBV5-1 and TRBJ2-3; no definite D call. Trimming cost V 0 bases and J 0 bases, with 8 bases left between them. This CDR3 has 15 residues. CDR1 is SGHRS and CDR2 is YFSETQ in the germline V gene.

In the case of this clone: A junction end diverges from the germline sequence, so it may reflect a read error. V and J are TRBV7-9 and TRBJ1-1; D is possibly TRBD1 (6 bases). The CDR3 covers 14 residues. Germline V CDR1 and CDR2: SEHNR, FQNEAQ (reference sequence). CDR3 amino acids: CAGSLRQANTEAFF. The DNA for the CDR3 is TGTGCCGGCAGCTTAAGACAGGCCAACACTGAAGCTTTCTTT. Filled out from reference TRBV7-9 and TRBJ1-1, the complete variable domain reads DTGVSQNPRHKITKRGQNVTFRCDPISEHNRLYWYRQTLGQGPEFLTYFQNEAQLEKSRLLSDRFSAERPKGSFSTLEIQRTEQGDSAMYLCAGSLRQANTEAFFGQGTRLTVV.

This rearrangement joins TRBV7-2 to TRBJ2-3, with 10 bases lining up with TRBD1. The CDR3 length is 15 residues. The germline gives CDR1 SGHTA, CDR2 FQGNSA. The junction had 10 bases not matched to a gene; V was cut back by 5 bases and J by 8 bases. DNA for the CDR3: TGTGCCAGCAGCGGAAAAGGACAGGGGGATTTTACGCAGTATTTT. Its protein is CASSGKGQGDFTQYF.

This clone came up once. This chain connects TRBV28 to TRBJ2-7, with TRBD1 matching 7 bases. V dropped 6 bases and J dropped 2; count of bases not matched to a gene: 4. CDR1 MDHEN and CDR2 SYDVKM come from the germline V gene. CDR3 length: 13 amino acids. The CDR3 protein is CASSIRGTYEQYV. Written as DNA, the CDR3 is TGTGCCAGCAGCATCAGGGGGACCTACGAGCAGTACGTC.

This chain links TRBV9 with TRBJ2-5, with TRBD1 matching 10 bases. The J call is in doubt because the DNA end fits TRBJ2-7 better. This CDR3 has 15 residues. CDR1 is SGDLS and CDR2 is YYNGEE in the germline V gene. CDR3 amino acids: CASSTRQGAVYEQYF. The CDR3 DNA follows: TGTGCCAGCAGCACCAGACAGGGGGCGGTCTACGAGCAGTACTTC.

The chain carries TRBV6-4 and TRBJ1-2, with 9 bases lining up with TRBD1. The CDR3 is made up of 17 amino acids. Trimming cost V 0 bases and J 4 bases; bases outside gene matches: 9. Germline V lookup: CDR1 MRHNA, CDR2 SNTAGT. CDR3 sequence (DNA): TGTGCCAGCAGTGACTCGAAAGAGACAGGGGGGCCCTATGGCTACACCTTC. The encoded protein is CASSDSKETGGPYGYTF.

This clone appeared a few times. The rearrangement links TRBV7-9 to TRBJ2-1; the D gene is possibly TRBD2 (6 bases). Between the trimmed V and J ends, which lost 5 bases and 1 base, there was a span of 12 bases. The CDR3 runs 15 residues. Germline CDR1 SEHNR, CDR2 FQNEAQ (reference sequence). CDR3 sequence reads: CASSAPGLSYNEQFF. The CDR3, as DNA: TGTGCCAGCAGCGCACCGGGACTTTCCTACAATGAGCAGTTCTTC.

The chain links TRBV7-6 to TRBJ2-1, with a weak D call TRBD2 (6 bases). V was clipped by 5 bases and J by 5 bases, with 19 bases between them. Germline loops: CDR1 SGHVS, CDR2 FNYEAQ. The CDR3 totals 16 residues. Here the CDR3 reads CASSPPRVGRHNEQFF. CDR3 in DNA: TGTGCCAGCAGCCCTCCCCGGGTGGGGAGGCACAATGAGCAGTTCTTC. Full variable domain (rest looked up from reference TRBV7-6 and TRBJ2-1): GAGVSQSPRYKVTKRGQDVALRCDPISGHVSLYWYRQALGQGPEFLTYFNYEAQQDKSGLPNDRFSAERPEGSISTLTIQRTEQRDSAMYRCASSPPRVGRHNEQFFGPGTRLTVL.